The next 14 T cell receptor beta chains were all read from a single sample in a study of blood T cells in healthy people across ages. Next came a second PCR, run for 7 to 11 cycles, which used a sample-barcoded 5' primer along with a J-beta primer mix. TCRdb processed the 5' RACE reads anew with MiXCR; each CDR3 protein has one entry. The sample holds 500,000 to 700,000 distinct CDR3 sequences; under 30% are singletons and the top ten take more than 15%. Specimen: blood. The receptors were sampled from an elderly woman in good health.

The chain links TRBV24-1 to TRBJ2-1; D call uncertain. V shed 0 bases and J shed 8 bases, with 10 bases lying between them. Germline CDR1 KGHDR, CDR2 SFDVKD. This CDR3 contains 14 residues. DNA of the CDR3: TGTGCCACCAGTGATTTGGGGCCCTCCGATGAGCAGTTCTTC. Translating it yields CATSDLGPSDEQFF.

This clonotype came up many times. The genes are TRBV7-2 and TRBJ2-3, with 8 positions matching TRBD1. The CDR3 contains 15 residues. V was clipped by 2 bases and J by 1 base; unmatched bases: 2. Germline CDR1 is SGHTA and CDR2 is FQGNSA. The chain's CDR3 is CASSLRGQGTDTQYF. CDR3 DNA: TGTGCCAGCAGCTTAAGGGGACAGGGCACAGATACGCAGTATTTT.

This clonotype came up many times. The rearrangement joins TRBV28 to TRBJ2-3; D is perhaps TRBD1 or TRBD2 (5 bases each). Germline V lookup: CDR1 MDHEN, CDR2 SYDVKM. Trimming took off 5 bases at V and 6 bases at J, with 15 bases between the two ends. The CDR3 runs 14 residues. The CDR3 reads CASSATGLDDTQYF. In nucleotides, the CDR3 is TGTGCCAGCAGTGCAACAGGACTTGACGATACGCAGTATTTT. Full variable domain (remainder filled in from reference TRBV28 and TRBJ2-3): DVKVTQSSRYLVKRTGEKVFLECVQDMDHENMFWYRQDPGLGLRLIYFSYDVKMKEKGDIPEGYSVSREKKERFSLILESASTNQTSMYLCASSATGLDDTQYFGPGTRLTVL.

This clonotype was counted many times. This rearrangement joins TRBV7-2 to TRBJ1-3; D remains ambiguous. Germline V gene data show CDR1 as SGHTA and CDR2 as FQGNSA. V lost 5 bases, J lost 2 bases, and 7 bases lay in between. The CDR3 consists of 13 residues. CDR3 DNA sequence: TGTGCCAGCAGCCCTTCAACTGGAAACACCATATATTTT. Amino acids: CASSPSTGNTIYF.

Only a few counts were recorded for this clonotype. The J gene is TRBJ1-2, the V gene TRBV5-6; 12 bases align to TRBD1. Germline CDR1 SGHDT, CDR2 YYEEEE. Trimming took 3 bases from V and 7 from J; bases not matched to a gene: 7. This CDR3 is built from 15 residues. The CDR3 DNA sequence: TGTGCCAGCAGCTACGGGACAGGGGGCAAAACTGGCTACACCTTC. This gives the protein CASSYGTGGKTGYTF. Using reference TRBV5-6 and TRBJ1-2 for the parts outside the CDR3, the full variable domain is DAGVTQSPTHLIKTRGQQVTLRCSPKSGHDTVSWYQQALGQGPQFIFQYYEEEERQRGNFPDRFSGHQFPNYSSELNVNALLLGDSALYLCASSYGTGGKTGYTFGSGTRLTVV.

About this clonotype: The germline gene is not matched at one end of the junction; a read error may be the cause. The gene calls are TRBV4-1 and TRBJ2-1, with a possible D match to TRBD1 (5 bases). The CDR3 loop spans 14 amino acids. Germline-derived CDR1 and CDR2 are MGHRA and YSYEKL. In DNA form, the CDR3 reads TGCGCCAGTAGCCATGACACAGGCAATTCTGAGCAGTTCTTC. Translation gives CASSHDTGNSEQFF.

The chain couples TRBV19 to TRBJ2-2, with D unclear. Deletions cut 7 bases from V and 3 bases from J, with 12 bases between. Germline V gene data show CDR1 as LNHDA and CDR2 as SQIVND (reference sequence). The CDR3 loop spans 14 amino acids. CDR3 in amino acids: CASTQRADTGELFF. CDR3 in DNA: TGTGCCAGTACCCAGCGTGCGGACACCGGGGAGCTGTTTTTT.

On this clonotype: With a much larger clone just one base away, this may be a read error. V and J are TRBV2 and TRBJ2-5, with a tentative D call TRBD2 (5 bases). This CDR3 comprises 15 residues. CDR1 SNHLY and CDR2 FYNNEI come from the germline V gene. The V gene lost 4 bases and the J gene lost 0 bases, with 12 bases spanning the gap. Here the CDR3 reads CASSGTGGYQETQYF. The DNA of the CDR3 is TGTGCCAGCAGTGGGACTGGCGGATACCAAGAGACCCAGTACTTC.

This clonotype has at least ten counts. The rearrangement links TRBV7-2 to TRBJ2-1; TRBD1 matches 10 bases. The J segment lost 7 bases and the V segment lost 5 bases, leaving 11 bases of the junction unmatched. The CDR3 runs to 16 residues. Germline V lookup: CDR1 SGHTA, CDR2 FQGNSA. The DNA of the CDR3 is TGTGCCAGCAGCGGCCGGGACAGGGGCTTTGGAAATGAGCAGTTCTTC. Protein: CASSGRDRGFGNEQFF.

This clonotype was counted many times. The chain joins TRBV30 to TRBJ2-7; D is ambiguous. Trimming shortened V by 3 bases and J by 2 bases, and 8 bases separated the two germline ends. CDR1 is GTSNPN and CDR2 is SVGIG in the germline V gene (reference sequence). The CDR3 is made up of 12 amino acids. The CDR3 loop is CAWRGGTYEQYF. CDR3 nucleotides: TGTGCCTGGAGAGGCGGTACCTACGAGCAGTACTTC.

The V gene is TRBV20-1, the J gene TRBJ2-3, with a tentative D call TRBD1 (5 bases). Between the trimmed V and J ends, which lost 0 bases and 6 bases, there was a span of 10 bases. The CDR3 extends over 13 amino acids. The V gene's germline CDR1 is DFQATT and CDR2 SNEGSKA (reference sequence). CDR3 bases: TGCAGTGCTAGAGAAGGGGCAACGGATACGCAGTATTTT. It encodes CSAREGATDTQYF.

A single count supports this clonotype. The chain recombines TRBV5-6 with TRBJ1-6; D is unresolved. Germline CDR1 is SGHDT and CDR2 is YYEEEE. The CDR3 extends over 16 amino acids. Trimming removed 4 bases at V and 6 bases at J, with 17 bases between. CDR3 in DNA: TGTGCCAGCAGCCCCCGCCCGGACTGGTTTAATTCACCCCTCCACTTT. Its translation: CASSPRPDWFNSPLHF.

This clonotype showed up just a few times. Since a much larger clone is just one base distant, this may be a read error. This CDR3 reads CASSSGGWAGYTF. The CDR3 nucleotides are TGTGCCAGTAGTTCGGGTGGATGGGCCGGCTACACCTTC. The chain carries TRBV27 and TRBJ1-2; no clear D gene. Germline lookup yields CDR1 MNHEY and CDR2 SMNVEV (reference sequence). This CDR3 has 13 residues.

This clonotype was detected only a few times. V and J are TRBV10-3 and TRBJ1-4; 8 bases agree with TRBD1. The CDR3 sequence is 16 residues long. From germline, CDR1 is ENHRY and CDR2 SYGVKD. J was trimmed by 6 bases and V by 10 bases; bases with no gene match: 16. The CDR3 bases are TGTGCCACTAGGACAGGGTCGAAGGGGGCTCATGAAAAACTGTTTTTT. Translating gives CATRTGSKGAHEKLFF.